Included here is one T cell receptor (beta chain) sequence, with context. Its ends do not fully match the called genes, so a read error is possible. Additional DNA sequences in this sample encode the identical CDR3. Generated by immunoSEQ multiplex PCR, the TCRdb table keeps only in-frame clones and is missing some. The sample lists 85,000 to 95,000 clones; 91% were seen once. CDR1 is SGHVS and CDR2 is FQNEAQ in the germline V gene. There are 14 residues in the CDR3. The entry originates in a study of T cell changes during pregnancy in multiple sclerosis. This material consisted of peripheral blood, taken after pregnancy. This sequence originates from a female donor in good health, enrolled as a control in a pregnancy study. The V call is TRBV7-8, the J call TRBJ1-2; D gene unclear. In DNA, the CDR3 is TGTGCCAGCAGCTCCGAGGTGAAGATATATGGCTATACCTTC. It codes for CASSSEVKIYGYTF.